The present entry profiles one TCR beta chain with its context. The target antigen is unknown. This sample is part of a study of human T cells and chemical hapten exposure. Authors' processing steps: Sample TCR counts, which ranged from roughly 20,000 to 750,000, had a median of around 96,000. TCRdb passed the RACE reads through MiXCR, listing each CDR3 protein once. These V and J calls rely on TCRdb rather than the paper's analysis. The sample carries 75,000 to 100,000 distinct CDR3 sequences, roughly a tenth recorded once. Study results and limitations: Relative to controls, expanded TCRs formed significantly more large CDR3 similarity clusters.

The time point here: patch test 2, 6 weeks after DPC sensitization. Sample treatment: therapeutic diphenylcyclopropenone sensitization with weekly scalp DPC. Donors were 18 to 70-year-old alopecia patients suitable for DPC. This receptor was obtained from a woman in her forties with alopecia areata. Some clones in this sample may be carry-over from other donors' samples. Sequences were derived from whole blood, sampled in connection with sensitization to the hapten diphenylcyclopropenone (DPC).

DNA of the CDR3: TGTGCCACCAGCAGAGATCCCGGTAAGACAGGAACCTACGAGCAGTACTTC. Translated, it gives CATSRDPGKTGTYEQYF. This rearrangement joins TRBV15 to TRBJ2-7, with TRBD1 as a possible D gene (6 bases). Deletions cut 0 bases from V and 2 bases from J, with 17 bases between. Germline-derived CDR1 and CDR2 are LNHNV and YYDKDF (reference sequence). CDR3 size: 17 residues. Combining the CDR3 with reference TRBV15 and TRBJ2-7 gives the whole variable domain DAMVIQNPRYQVTQFGKPVTLSCSQTLNHNVMYWYQQKSSQAPKLLFHYYDKDFNNEADTPDNFQSRRPNTSFCFLDIRSPGLGDTAMYLCATSRDPGKTGTYEQYFGPGTRLTVT.